This entry lists 15 T cell receptor beta chains sequenced from one sample in a study of cytomegalovirus exposure and HLA in healthy donors. Sequenced by immunoSEQ multiplex PCR; TCRdb stores in-frame clones only, minus some. The table lists around 62,000 clones, approximately 90% of them singletons. Input material: PBMCs. Receptor source: a woman aged 18-29 years in good health and CMV-seronegative.

The chain uses TRBV11-2 and TRBJ2-3; no definite D call. In germline, CDR1 is SGHAT, CDR2 FQNNGV. The CDR3 consists of 16 residues. Trimming took 4 bases from V and 0 from J, leaving 14 bases between them. Written as DNA, the CDR3 is TGTGCCAGCAGCTCCGTAGAAGACTGGAGCACAGATACGCAGTATTTT. As protein: CASSSVEDWSTDTQYF.

The chain employs TRBV5-6 and TRBJ2-1; D unclear. This CDR3 contains 14 residues. Trimming removed 4 bases from V and 3 bases from J, with 11 bases in between. Germline CDR1 SGHDT, CDR2 YYEEEE. The DNA for the CDR3 is TGTGCCAGCAGCCAGTTATCTGGCTACAATGAGCAGTTCTTC. Protein: CASSQLSGYNEQFF.

The chain recombines TRBV19 with TRBJ1-3; possibly TRBD1 for D (5 bases). The CDR3 is 16 residues long. The V gene lost 6 bases and the J gene lost 4 bases, with 19 bases spanning the gap. Germline CDR1 is LNHDA and CDR2 is SQIVND (reference sequence). CDR3 loop: CASSLTTPGSGNTIYF. The CDR3 DNA reads as TGTGCCAGTAGCCTTACTACCCCAGGGTCCGGAAACACCATATATTTT.

V and J are TRBV19 and TRBJ2-5; 10 nucleotides match TRBD1. Per the germline V gene, CDR1 is LNHDA and CDR2 is SQIVND (reference sequence). The CDR3 totals 15 residues. The J segment lost 5 bases and the V segment lost 4 bases, leaving 7 bases of the junction unmatched. In DNA, the CDR3 is TGTGCCAGTAGTACACCGGGACAGGGGTTGGAGACCCAGTACTTC. The encoded protein is CASSTPGQGLETQYF. Drawing the rest from reference TRBV19 and TRBJ2-5, the complete variable domain is DGGITQSPKYLFRKEGQNVTLSCEQNLNHDAMYWYRQDPGQGLRLIYYSQIVNDFQKGDIAEGYSVSREKKESFPLTVTSAQKNPTAFYLCASSTPGQGLETQYFGPGTRLLVL.

The chain employs TRBV29-1 and TRBJ1-1, with 7 positions matching TRBD1. The CDR3 is 15 amino acids. V was pared by 0 bases and J by 0 bases, with 4 bases of the junction left unmatched. Per germline, CDR1 SQVTM and CDR2 ANQGSEA. CDR3 coding DNA: TGCAGCGTTGAAGATCGACAGGGTATGAACACTGAAGCTTTCTTT. Translating gives CSVEDRQGMNTEAFF. The variable domain in full, with the rest retrieved from reference TRBV29-1 and TRBJ1-1, is SAVISQKPSRDICQRGTSLTIQCQVDSQVTMMFWYRQQPGQSLTLIATANQGSEATYESGFVIDKFPISRPNLTFSTLTVSNMSPEDSSIYLCSVEDRQGMNTEAFFGQGTRLTVV.

The chain combines TRBV6-1 with TRBJ2-2; no clear D gene. The germline V gene has CDR1 MNHNS and CDR2 SASEGT. This CDR3 region has 14 residues. V lost 10 bases and J lost 0, with 12 bases in between. The chain's CDR3 is CATQTITNTGELFF. For the CDR3, the DNA is TGTGCCACACAGACGATTACGAACACCGGGGAGCTGTTTTTT.

The chain employs TRBV27 and TRBJ2-4; TRBD1 might be the D (5 bases). Germline V gene data show CDR1 as MNHEY and CDR2 as SMNVEV (reference sequence). The CDR3 totals 17 residues. Trimming stripped 4 bases from V and 0 bases from J, with 16 bases between. The chain's CDR3 is CASSSGVGQLAKNIQYF. Here the CDR3 DNA reads TGTGCCAGCAGTTCGGGCGTGGGGCAACTAGCCAAAAACATTCAGTACTTC.

The CDR3 bases are TGCAGTGCTAGGGGGCTTTGGGAGCAGTTCTTC. This sequence encodes CSARGLWEQFF. This chain links TRBV20-1 with TRBJ2-1, with a possible D match to TRBD1 (5 bases). The CDR3 covers 11 residues. The V end lost 3 bases, the J end lost 10 bases, and 10 bases lay between the germline ends. Per the germline V gene, CDR1 is DFQATT and CDR2 is SNEGSKA (reference sequence).

The DNA for the CDR3 is TGTGCCACCTTCCCGGGGCCAGGGGGCGCAGATACGCAGTATTTT. Translated, it gives CATFPGPGGADTQYF. This chain connects TRBV6-1 to TRBJ2-3, with TRBD1 identical over 8 bases. CDR3 length equals 15 residues. Germline loops: CDR1 MNHNS, CDR2 SASEGT. V gave up 10 bases and J gave up 4 bases; unmatched junction bases: 13.

The chain uses TRBV11-2 and TRBJ2-3, with D unresolved. V lost 5 bases and J lost 5, with 8 bases in between. The germline V gene encodes CDR1 SGHAT and CDR2 FQNNGV. CDR3 length: 12 amino acids. CDR3 DNA sequence: TGTGCCAGCAGCCCGTCGGGAGATACGCAGTATTTT. This translates into CASSPSGDTQYF. The whole variable domain, filled in from reference TRBV11-2 and TRBJ2-3, reads EAGVAQSPRYKIIEKRQSVAFWCNPISGHATLYWYQQILGQGPKLLIQFQNNGVVDDSQLPKDRFSAERLKGVDSTLKIQPAKLEDSAVYLCASSPSGDTQYFGPGTRLTVL.

The table lists this clone with a few counts. V and J are TRBV19 and TRBJ1-6; tentatively, D is TRBD1 (6 bases). The CDR3 contains 16 residues. The V end lost 5 bases, the J end lost 6 bases, and 17 bases lay between the germline ends. CDR1 is LNHDA and CDR2 is SQIVND in the germline V gene (reference sequence). CDR3 in DNA: TGTGCCAGTAGTGCCCTAGGGACACACCTTAATTCACCCCTCCACTTT. Translating it yields CASSALGTHLNSPLHF.

The rearrangement links TRBV7-9 to TRBJ2-7; TRBD2 matches 15 bases. Germline V gene sequence: CDR1 SEHNR, CDR2 FQNEAQ (reference sequence). The CDR3 spans 19 residues. The junction had 11 bases not matched to a gene; V was cut back by 3 bases and J by 2 bases. CDR3 protein: CASSFSGTSGGRAPYEQYF. CDR3 DNA: TGTGCCAGCAGCTTTTCCGGGACTAGCGGGGGGCGAGCCCCCTACGAGCAGTACTTC.

The rearrangement uses TRBV11-2 and TRBJ2-5; TRBD2 is a possible D gene (6 bases). This CDR3 spans 11 amino acids. V was pared by 5 bases and J by 7 bases, with 8 bases between. Germline values: CDR1 SGHAT, CDR2 FQNNGV. CDR3 bases: TGTGCCAGCAGCCCAGCGGGGACCCAGTACTTC. This codes for CASSPAGTQYF. The complete variable domain, with remaining parts taken from reference TRBV11-2 and TRBJ2-5, reads EAGVAQSPRYKIIEKRQSVAFWCNPISGHATLYWYQQILGQGPKLLIQFQNNGVVDDSQLPKDRFSAERLKGVDSTLKIQPAKLEDSAVYLCASSPAGTQYFGPGTRLLVL.

The J gene is TRBJ2-7, the V gene TRBV4-3; 10 bases are a match to TRBD2. This CDR3 contains 17 residues. V lost 4 bases to trimming and J lost 1 base; unmatched junction nucleotides: 10. Germline V lookup: CDR1 LGHNA, CDR2 YSLEER. CDR3 amino acids: CASSLRSSGGGSYEQYF. CDR3 nucleotides: TGCGCCAGCAGCCTGAGATCAAGCGGGGGGGGTTCCTACGAGCAGTACTTC.

This clone was counted a few times. The chain employs TRBV5-6 and TRBJ2-7, with 16 positions matching TRBD2. Germline V gene sequence: CDR1 SGHDT, CDR2 YYEEEE. V was clipped by 4 bases and J by 4 bases; unmatched bases: 2. The CDR3 totals 15 residues. The CDR3 spells CASSRGLAGGYEQYF. CDR3 in DNA: TGTGCCAGCAGCCGGGGACTAGCGGGAGGGTACGAGCAGTACTTC.